This T cell receptor (beta chain) is drawn from a study of T cell responses to AZD1222 COVID-19 vaccine. Study conclusions and caveats: Females made up more of the donors, who were largely white British, and clonal diversity may have come out too low. Reports say nearly half of spike-specific TCRs go after unmutated variant regions. CD4 TCRs covered the whole spike, strongest at regions 160-218 and 743-854. Just six AZD1222 recipients were seropositive at baseline.

The CDR3 runs 15 residues. The ends were cut back, 3 bases at V and 7 bases at J, with 14 bases in the middle. Germline lookup yields CDR1 SGDLS and CDR2 YYNGEE. About this clone itself: Its target is unknown.

The method was immunoSEQ multiplex PCR; TCRdb's version includes in-frame clones alone and lacks a portion of them. The sample yields some 96,000 clones, 80% to 90% seen once. This receptor was identified in an adult in good health. The gene calls are TRBV9 and TRBJ2-6, with D perhaps TRBD1 (5 bases). Sequencing was performed on peripheral blood, taken on day 0 of AZD1222 vaccination. In DNA form, the CDR3 reads TGTGCCAGCAGCGCCTACCTGGGGCGAGCCAACGTCCTGACTTTC. It specifies CASSAYLGRANVLTF.